The next 2 T cell receptor beta chains were all read from a single sample in a study of T cell responses to AZD1222 COVID-19 vaccine. Sequencing used immunoSEQ multiplex PCR; TCRdb keeps in-frame clones, though not all of them. The data hold about 120,000 clones, with approximately 83% observed a single time. Sequenced material: peripheral blood, taken on day 0 of AZD1222 vaccination. Receptors were obtained from an adult in good health.

The J gene is TRBJ1-3, the V gene TRBV29-1, with unresolved D. The V and J ends lost 6 bases and 4 bases respectively, with 10 bases between them. The CDR3 loop spans 12 amino acids. Germline CDR1 is SQVTM and CDR2 is ANQGSEA. DNA for the CDR3: TGCAGCGTCCACAGCGACGGAAACACCATATATTTT. It codes for CSVHSDGNTIYF.

This clone came up a few times. The genes are TRBV10-3 and TRBJ2-7; TRBD2 agrees at 8 bases. The germline V gene encodes CDR1 ENHRY and CDR2 SYGVKD. With 7 bases clipped from V and 7 bases from J, the junction kept 15 bases outside the gene matches. There are 15 residues in the CDR3. The DNA of the CDR3 is TGTGCCATCAAGGAGTCGAGCGGGGGACCCCTGGAGCAGTACTTC. Its protein product is CAIKESSGGPLEQYF.